This TCR beta chain is drawn from a study of identical twins listed by TCRdb under 2016. Background on the whole study: To test whether fetal clonotypes persist, this study deep-sequenced TCR alpha and beta repertoires from monozygotic twins, from unrelated adults of various ages, and from cord blood. To rule out contamination, the twin experiments were replicated at different times with different library preparation protocols.

Libraries were prepared through 5' RACE. Data came from an Illumina HiSeq 2000. A universal primer binding site was added through template switching, and the final cDNA carried a unique molecular identifier so that TCR cDNA molecules could be counted accurately. Specific primers in the conserved constant-segment region were used to synthesize first-strand cDNA for the TCR alpha and beta chains. To control for contamination, each cDNA library was double barcoded with a SMART-Mk sample barcode plus Illumina barcodes. Two successive PCR steps introduced TruSeq adapter sequences along with Illumina sample barcodes. The Illumina HiSeq platform was used with custom primers to sequence TCR alpha and beta cDNA libraries. Processing in the source paper ran as follows. MiGEC was used to process raw reads and extract unique molecular identifiers, and MiXCR was used to find CDR3 positions. Recombination models were inferred per individual with the repgenHMM and IGoR tools using an EM algorithm. Shared clonotypes were analyzed with the tcR package in R, and sharing was normalized by the product of cloneset sizes. To study raw recombination without the effects of thymic and clonal selection, out-of-frame nonproductive sequences were analyzed. TCRdb reprocessing: public reads trimmed at Q25 with fastp, clones called with MiXCR, in-frame beta chains kept. Rows with a matching CDR3 protein are joined into one entry that keeps the most common DNA and genes. Here the V and J calls rest on TCRdb's processing, not on the authors' analysis. The sample data list 400,000 to 600,000 distinct CDR3 sequences, and about 22% of these were observed just once. The ten biggest clones cover roughly 0.5% of the sample.

Turning to this clonotype: What antigen it recognizes has not been identified. The sample holds no much larger clone one base away, and base qualities are not on file.

Every donor in the study was a healthy Caucasian. The twin cohort comprised three pairs of female monozygotic twins, all aged about 18 to 30 years. CD4+ and CD8+ T cell populations were isolated with positive isolation kits from Invitrogen. What the work shows at the level of the full study, not this receptor alone: Because the same donors could not be followed over many years, the conclusions relied on cross-sectional statistical analysis. Compared with coincidental sharing between unrelated individuals, out-of-frame TCR alpha sequences shared between twins had an excess of sequences with low generation probability. Zero-insertion analyses could be partly confounded by invariant T cells such as MAIT and iNKT, though diverse VJ usage argued against such confounding for most clonotypes. Abundant cord blood beta clonotypes had fewer insertions, young adult naive repertoires showed a similar but weaker trend, and memory repertoires showed no such trend. In monozygotic twins, out-of-frame TCR alpha sharing was systematically underestimated by recombination models, although the models agreed with sharing between unrelated individuals. In beta out-of-frame sequences, excess twin sharing was weaker, because having fewer shared sequences lowered the signal-to-noise ratio.

The junction shows trimming of 3 bases on V and 4 bases on J, and the gene matches do not reach 11 bases of it. The CDR3 contains 20 residues, cysteine and phenylalanine counted. The retained sequence is limited to the CDR3, 60 bases, with the frame set at the first base. The same specimen was also included in a second study, on yellow fever vaccine responses in identical twins. As that second study puts it: According to the authors, in identical twins the way T cells responded to vaccination appeared partly convergent and partly personalized. In identical twins, the study followed T cell clones that responded to the vaccine with precision.

Sequences were obtained from CD4+ T cells sorted from blood. The chain joins TRBV12-3 or TRBV12-4 to TRBJ2-2; 16 bases in the junction line up with TRBD2. The receptor comes from a woman aged 18-29 years in good health. CDR3 sequence: CASSLPTGLAGGGATGELFF. The bases read TGTGCCAGCAGTTTGCCCACGGGACTAGCGGGAGGGGGTGCCACCGGGGAGCTGTTTTTT.